Listed below are T cell receptor beta chains from one sample, sequenced in a study of blood T cells in healthy people across ages. TCRdb used MiXCR to reprocess the 5' RACE reads, holding one entry per CDR3 protein. The sample lists 1.8 million or so distinct CDR3 sequences; roughly two fifths were seen once. The sample was blood. The receptors here all came from a human donor in good health. The CDR3 runs from the conserved cysteine through the conserved F or W. A D gene is named only where the DNA matches it firmly. The size of a clone is reported for some rows only, either as once, few or many, or as a class for expanded clones.

cdr3_length j_call v_call d_call clone_size cdr3_nt cdr3_aa
15 TRBJ2-1 TRBV7-3 - few TGTGCCAGCAGCTTAACCGGACAGCCATACAATGAGCAGTTCTTC CASSLTGQPYNEQFF
17 TRBJ2-1 TRBV27 TRBD2 few TGTGCCAGCAGTTCCTCCCTGACTAGCGGGGGTTTCAATGAGCAGTTCTTC CASSSSLTSGGFNEQFF
15 TRBJ1-5 TRBV6-5 - - TGTGCCAGCAGTCCGTACTTTTATAGCAATCAGCCCCAGCATTTT CASSPYFYSNQPQHF
16 TRBJ2-5 TRBV29-1 TRBD1 few TGCAGCGTTGACAGCCGTGACAGGGGGCGCGGGGAGACCCAGTACTTC CSVDSRDRGRGETQYF
15 TRBJ2-3 TRBV20-1 - - TGCAGTGCTCCCGTTCTCCCGGAACGCACAGATACGCAGTATTTT CSAPVLPERTDTQYF
13 TRBJ2-7 TRBV7-6 - - TGTGCCAGCAGCTTAAAGGAGACCTACGAGCAGTACTTC CASSLKETYEQYF
15 TRBJ2-5 TRBV27 - few TGTGCCAGCAGTCCCCACCCGACACCGAAAGAGACCCAGTACTTC CASSPHPTPKETQYF
15 TRBJ2-4 TRBV24-1 TRBD1 few TGTGCCACCAGTGATTCGGACAGGGGAGAAAACATTCAGTACTTC CATSDSDRGENIQYF
16 TRBJ2-1 TRBV24-1 TRBD1 - TGTGCCACCAGTGATCTTCGGACAGGGGGGTTGTTAGAGCAGTTCTTC CATSDLRTGGLLEQFF
20 TRBJ1-4 TRBV5-1 TRBD1 - TGCGCCAGCAGTGCCCCAAAGAGAACAGGGGGGTCGGTGGGGGATGAAAAACTGTTTTTT CASSAPKRTGGSVGDEKLFF
15 TRBJ2-7 TRBV6-2/TRBV6-3 - many TGTGCCAGCAGTCAATCCGGGACACCTTCCTACGAGCAGTACTTC CASSQSGTPSYEQYF
15 TRBJ2-1 TRBV11-2 TRBD2 - TGTGCCAGCAGCCCGGGGAGGGCCCTCTACAATGAGCAGTTCTTC CASSPGRALYNEQFF
16 TRBJ2-1 TRBV29-1 - - TGCAGCGTTGGCCACTGGGGGGGGGCCACCTACAATGAGCAGTTCTTC CSVGHWGGATYNEQFF
16 TRBJ1-6 TRBV12-3/TRBV12-4 - - TGTGCCAGCAGCAGAAACAGCCAGGGGCAGAACTCACCCCTCCACTTT CASSRNSQGQNSPLHF
14 TRBJ2-5 TRBV5-1 - few TGCGCCAGCATTCTGGGGGCTAGCGGAGAGACCCAGTACTTC CASILGASGETQYF
11 TRBJ2-5 TRBV2 - - TGTGCCAGCAGTGGACTAGAGACCCAGTACTTC CASSGLETQYF
12 TRBJ1-2 TRBV5-1 - - TGCGCCAGCAGCTGGAACAGGGACGGCTACACCTTC CASSWNRDGYTF